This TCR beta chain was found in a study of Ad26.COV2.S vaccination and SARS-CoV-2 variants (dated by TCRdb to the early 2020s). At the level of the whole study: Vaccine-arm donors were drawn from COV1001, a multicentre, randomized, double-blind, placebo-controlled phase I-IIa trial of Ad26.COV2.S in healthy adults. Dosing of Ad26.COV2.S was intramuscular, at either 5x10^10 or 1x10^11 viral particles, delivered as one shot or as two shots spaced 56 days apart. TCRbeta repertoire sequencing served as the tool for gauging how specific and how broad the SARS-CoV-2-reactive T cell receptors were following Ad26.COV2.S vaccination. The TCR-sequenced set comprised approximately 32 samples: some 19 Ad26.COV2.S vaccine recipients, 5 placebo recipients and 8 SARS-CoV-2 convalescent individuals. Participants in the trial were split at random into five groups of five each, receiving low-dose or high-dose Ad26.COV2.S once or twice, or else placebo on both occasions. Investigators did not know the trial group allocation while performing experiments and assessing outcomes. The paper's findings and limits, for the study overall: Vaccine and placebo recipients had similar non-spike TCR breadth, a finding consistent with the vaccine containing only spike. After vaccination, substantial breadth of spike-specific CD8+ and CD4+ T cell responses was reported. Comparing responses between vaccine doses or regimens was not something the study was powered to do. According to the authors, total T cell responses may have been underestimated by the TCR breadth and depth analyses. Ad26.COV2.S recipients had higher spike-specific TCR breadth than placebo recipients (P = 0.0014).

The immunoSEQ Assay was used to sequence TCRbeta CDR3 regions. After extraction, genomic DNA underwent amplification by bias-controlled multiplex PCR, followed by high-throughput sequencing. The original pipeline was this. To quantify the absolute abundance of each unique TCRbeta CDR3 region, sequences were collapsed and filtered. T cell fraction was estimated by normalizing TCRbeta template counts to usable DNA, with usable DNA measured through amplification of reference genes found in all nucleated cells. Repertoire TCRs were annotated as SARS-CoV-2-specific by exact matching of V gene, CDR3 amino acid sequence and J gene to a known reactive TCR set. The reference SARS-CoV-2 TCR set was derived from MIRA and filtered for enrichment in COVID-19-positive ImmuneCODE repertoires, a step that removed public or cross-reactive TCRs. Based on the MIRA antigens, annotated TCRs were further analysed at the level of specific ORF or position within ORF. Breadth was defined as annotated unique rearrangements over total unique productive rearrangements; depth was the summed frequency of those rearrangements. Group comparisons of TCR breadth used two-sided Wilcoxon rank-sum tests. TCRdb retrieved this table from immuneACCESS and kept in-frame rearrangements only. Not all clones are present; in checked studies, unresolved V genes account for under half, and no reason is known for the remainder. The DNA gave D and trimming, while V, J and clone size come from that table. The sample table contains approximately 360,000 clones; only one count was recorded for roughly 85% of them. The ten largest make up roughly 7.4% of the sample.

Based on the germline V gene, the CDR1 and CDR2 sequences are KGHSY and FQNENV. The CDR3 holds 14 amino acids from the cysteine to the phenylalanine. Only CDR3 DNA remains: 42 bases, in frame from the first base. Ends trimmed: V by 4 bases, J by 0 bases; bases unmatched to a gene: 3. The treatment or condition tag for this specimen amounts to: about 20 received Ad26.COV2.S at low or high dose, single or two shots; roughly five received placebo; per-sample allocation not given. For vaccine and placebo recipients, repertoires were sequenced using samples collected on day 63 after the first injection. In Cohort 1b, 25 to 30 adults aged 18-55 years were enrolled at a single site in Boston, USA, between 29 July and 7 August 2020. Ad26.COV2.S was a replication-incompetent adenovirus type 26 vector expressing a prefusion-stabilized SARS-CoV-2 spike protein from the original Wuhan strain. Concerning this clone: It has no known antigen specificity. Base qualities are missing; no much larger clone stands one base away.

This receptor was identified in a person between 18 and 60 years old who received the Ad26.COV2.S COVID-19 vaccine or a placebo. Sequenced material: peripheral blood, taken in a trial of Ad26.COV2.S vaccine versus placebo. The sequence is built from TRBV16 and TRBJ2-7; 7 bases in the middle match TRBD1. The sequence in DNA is TGTGCCAGCAGCCTGGGGACAGCCTCCTACGAGCAGTACTTC. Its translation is CASSLGTASYEQYF.